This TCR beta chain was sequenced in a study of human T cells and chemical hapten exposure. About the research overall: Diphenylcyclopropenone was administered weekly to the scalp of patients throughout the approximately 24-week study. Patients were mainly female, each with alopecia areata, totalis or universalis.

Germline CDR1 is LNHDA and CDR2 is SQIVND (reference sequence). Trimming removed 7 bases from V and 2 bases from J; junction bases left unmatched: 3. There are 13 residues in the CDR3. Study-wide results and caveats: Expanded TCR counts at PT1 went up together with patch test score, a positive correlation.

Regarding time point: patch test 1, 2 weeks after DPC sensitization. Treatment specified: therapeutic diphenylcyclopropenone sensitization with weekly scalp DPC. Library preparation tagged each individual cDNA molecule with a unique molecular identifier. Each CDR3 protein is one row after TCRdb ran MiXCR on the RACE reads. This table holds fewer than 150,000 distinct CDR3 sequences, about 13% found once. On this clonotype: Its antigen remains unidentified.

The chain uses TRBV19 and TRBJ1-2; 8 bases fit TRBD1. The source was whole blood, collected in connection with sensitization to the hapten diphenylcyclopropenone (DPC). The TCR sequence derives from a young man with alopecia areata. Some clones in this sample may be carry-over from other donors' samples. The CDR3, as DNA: TGTGCCAGTAACAACAGGGGGAACTATGGCTACACCTTC. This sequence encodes CASNNRGNYGYTF.